A single sample is the source of the 32 T cell receptor beta chains below, sequenced in a study of blood T cell repertoires in COVID-19. Repertoires were generated with immunoSEQ multiplex PCR, while TCRdb's copy carries only in-frame clones and drops some. Of about 160,000 clones in the sample, approximately 86% were seen once. The sequenced material came from peripheral blood. The receptors stem from a woman in her 40s with COVID-19, enrolled during active disease.

This clone was seen only once. The chain joins TRBV4-1 to TRBJ2-2, with 12 bases lining up with TRBD2. There are 17 residues in the CDR3. Germline values: CDR1 MGHRA, CDR2 YSYEKL. The J segment lost 7 bases and the V segment lost 0 bases, leaving 6 bases of the junction unmatched. In DNA, the CDR3 is TGCGCCAGCAGCCAAGACAAGACTAGCGGGAGTGACGGGGAGCTGTTTTTT. Protein: CASSQDKTSGSDGELFF.

V and J are TRBV7-3 and TRBJ2-2; maybe TRBD1 (5 bases). This CDR3 region has 13 residues. The V end was cut by 4 bases, the J end by 6 bases, with 9 bases between. Germline V gene sequence: CDR1 SGHTA, CDR2 FQGTGA. The CDR3: CASSSPRAGELFF. The CDR3 coding sequence is TGTGCCAGCAGCTCGCCCAGGGCCGGGGAGCTGTTTTTT. The complete variable domain, with remaining parts taken from reference TRBV7-3 and TRBJ2-2, reads GAGVSQTPSNKVTEKGKYVELRCDPISGHTALYWYRQSLGQGPEFLIYFQGTGAADDSGLPNDRFFAVRPEGSVSTLKIQRTERGDSAVYLCASSSPRAGELFFGEGSRLTVL.

A remark on this clone: One base away lies a much larger clone, so this may be a sequencing read error. The chain is built from TRBV27 and TRBJ2-3; 7 bases agree with TRBD2. The J segment lost 1 base and the V segment lost 2 bases, leaving 0 bases of the junction unmatched. Germline V lookup: CDR1 MNHEY, CDR2 SMNVEV (reference sequence). The CDR3 is made up of 14 amino acids. This CDR3 is CASSLAGGTDTQYF. CDR3 in DNA: TGTGCCAGCAGTTTAGCGGGAGGCACAGATACGCAGTATTTT.

J is TRBJ1-6 and V is TRBV6-1; the D is unclear. The CDR3 is made up of 14 amino acids. Germline V gene data show CDR1 as MNHNS and CDR2 as SASEGT. Trimming pared 1 base from V and 4 bases from J, leaving 5 bases between. CDR3 nucleotide sequence: TGTGCCAGCAGTGAAGGGCTTTATAATTCACCCCTCCACTTT. Its protein is CASSEGLYNSPLHF.

This clone turned up a few times. This sequence joins TRBV27 and TRBJ1-6; D possibly corresponds to TRBD1 (5 bases). Trimming pared 2 bases from V and 7 bases from J, leaving 21 bases between. The germline V gene has CDR1 MNHEY and CDR2 SMNVEV (reference sequence). This CDR3 region has 18 residues. The CDR3 nucleotides are TGTGCCAGCAGTTTAAGGTCTCTGCAGGGCGAGTCCAATTCACCCCTCCACTTT. This translates into CASSLRSLQGESNSPLHF.

As DNA, the CDR3 is TGTGCCAGCTCACGGGGACAGGGGGCAAGTGAGACCCAGTACTTC. The encoded protein is CASSRGQGASETQYF. The chain carries TRBV18 and TRBJ2-5; 12 positions agree with TRBD1. The CDR3 totals 15 residues. Looked up from germline, CDR1 is KGHSH and CDR2 is LQKENI. The V and J ends lost 4 bases and 5 bases, in that order; junction bases with no gene match: 5.

The V and J genes are TRBV7-3 and TRBJ2-5; D gene unclear. The CDR3 is 13 residues long. V lost 2 bases and J 0 bases, leaving 4 bases between the germline ends. CDR1 is SGHTA and CDR2 is FQGTGA in the germline V gene. Here the CDR3 DNA reads TGTGCCAGCAGCTTAGGGCACCAAGAGACCCAGTACTTC. The encoded protein is CASSLGHQETQYF.

The V gene is TRBV11-3, the J gene TRBJ2-5; D remains unclear. Trimming stripped 1 base from V and 0 bases from J, with 9 bases between. Germline V lookup: CDR1 SGHNT, CDR2 YENEEA. The CDR3 is made up of 15 amino acids. The CDR3 sequence: CASSLGATDQETQYF. Written as DNA, the CDR3 is TGTGCCAGCAGCTTAGGAGCGACCGACCAAGAGACCCAGTACTTC. Combining the CDR3 with reference TRBV11-3 and TRBJ2-5 gives the whole variable domain EAGVVQSPRYKIIEKKQPVAFWCNPISGHNTLYWYLQNLGQGPELLIRYENEEAVDDSQLPKDRFSAERLKGVDSTLKIQPAELGDSAVYLCASSLGATDQETQYFGPGTRLLVL.

There are many counts of this clone. The V and J genes are TRBV19 and TRBJ1-3; no reliable D call. The CDR3 extends over 15 amino acids. Per germline, CDR1 LNHDA and CDR2 SQIVND (reference sequence). V was clipped by 1 base and J by 0 bases, with 7 bases between them. The CDR3: CASSIAAASGNTIYF. The DNA for the CDR3 is TGTGCCAGTAGTATAGCGGCGGCCTCTGGAAACACCATATATTTT.

This clone was seen just once. This chain links TRBV7-6 with TRBJ2-3; D gene uncertain. Germline CDR1 and CDR2: SGHVS and FNYEAQ. This CDR3 spans 15 amino acids. V lost 5 bases and J 0 bases, leaving 12 bases between the germline ends. The CDR3 nucleotides are TGTGCCAGCAGCCTCAGGCAGTCCAGCACAGATACGCAGTATTTT. Translation gives CASSLRQSSTDTQYF.

The chain couples TRBV9 to TRBJ1-3; 7 bases are a match to TRBD1. J was trimmed by 3 bases and V by 3 bases; bases with no gene match: 9. This CDR3 comprises 16 residues. Germline V gives CDR1 SGDLS, CDR2 YYNGEE. The CDR3 DNA reads TGTGCCAGCAGCGATGGAGGGGGACAGTTTGGAAACACCATATATTTT. This gives the protein CASSDGGGQFGNTIYF.

This clone has only a few counts. This sequence joins TRBV27 and TRBJ1-1; tentatively, D is TRBD1 (5 bases). The CDR3 covers 15 residues. Germline lookup yields CDR1 MNHEY and CDR2 SMNVEV (reference sequence). Trimming pared 5 bases from V and 1 base from J, leaving 14 bases between. As DNA, the CDR3 is TGTGCCAGCAGTCCCTGGGGCTCTCCGAACACTGAAGCTTTCTTT. It encodes CASSPWGSPNTEAFF.

This chain connects TRBV7-8 to TRBJ2-2; D gene uncertain. This CDR3 has 15 amino acids. From germline, CDR1 is SGHVS and CDR2 FQNEAQ. V was shortened by 5 bases and J by 2 bases, with 12 bases between the two germline ends. CDR3: CASSIGTANTGELFF. In DNA, the CDR3 is TGTGCCAGCAGCATTGGAACAGCCAACACCGGGGAGCTGTTTTTT.

This clone was detected once. The rearrangement joins TRBV19 to TRBJ1-2; TRBD1 agrees at 10 bases. CDR3 size: 14 residues. Germline V gene sequence: CDR1 LNHDA, CDR2 SQIVND (reference sequence). The V segment lost 9 bases and the J segment 8 bases; nucleotides outside the gene matches: 12. The CDR3 region is CASTRPDRGSGYTF. For the CDR3, the DNA is TGTGCCAGCACCCGCCCGGACAGGGGGAGCGGCTACACCTTC.

The chain is built from TRBV29-1 and TRBJ1-1; D is ambiguous. The germline V gene encodes CDR1 SQVTM and CDR2 ANQGSEA. The CDR3 has 15 residues. Here the CDR3 reads CIGSVGTGMNTEAFF. The CDR3 DNA is TGCATCGGGTCAGTCGGTACGGGGATGAACACTGAAGCTTTCTTT.

The genes are TRBV6-5 and TRBJ1-2; TRBD1 agrees at 8 bases. Germline CDR1 MNHEY, CDR2 SVGAGI. The CDR3 has 14 residues. The V segment lost 7 bases and the J segment 5 bases; nucleotides outside the gene matches: 9. CDR3 residues: CASTTERTGYGYTF. The DNA for the CDR3 is TGTGCCAGCACCACGGAGAGGACAGGGTATGGCTACACCTTC.

This rearrangement joins TRBV9 to TRBJ2-7; maybe TRBD1 (5 bases). The CDR3 covers 15 residues. The germline gives CDR1 SGDLS, CDR2 YYNGEE. V shed 4 bases and J shed 7 bases, with 21 bases lying between them. In DNA, the CDR3 is TGTGCCAGCAGCCCTACCGACGGCAGGGAAGAAGAGCAGTACTTC. This encodes CASSPTDGREEEQYF.

The V gene is TRBV4-1, the J gene TRBJ1-2; D gene unclear. Per germline, CDR1 MGHRA and CDR2 YSYEKL. V was cut by 1 base and J by 5 bases, with 14 bases left in between. The CDR3 totals 15 residues. The CDR3 sequence: CASSQVGMGDYGYTF. CDR3 nucleotides: TGCGCCAGCAGCCAAGTAGGGATGGGAGATTATGGCTACACCTTC.

The gene calls are TRBV27 and TRBJ1-6; TRBD1 agrees at 7 bases. Trimming removed 5 bases from V and 6 bases from J; junction bases left unmatched: 4. Germline CDR1 is MNHEY and CDR2 is SMNVEV (reference sequence). The CDR3 covers 14 residues. The CDR3 bases are TGTGCCAGCAGTCGCCGACAGGGTAATTCACCCCTCCACTTT. This sequence encodes CASSRRQGNSPLHF.

The CDR3 protein is CASSQDPGVSEKLFF. CDR3 DNA: TGTGCCAGCAGCCAAGACCCCGGGGTATCGGAAAAACTGTTTTTT. The chain links TRBV3-1 (or the pseudogene TRBV3-2) to TRBJ1-4; D remains ambiguous. V lost 0 bases and J lost 8, with 13 bases in between. The CDR3 covers 15 residues. Looked up from germline, CDR1 is LGHDT and CDR2 is YNNKEL (reference sequence).

This sequence joins TRBV4-1 and TRBJ1-2; TRBD1 aligns across 10 bases. CDR3 length: 14 residues. J gave up 6 bases and V 4 bases, and 5 bases lay outside the gene matches. Germline lookup yields CDR1 MGHRA and CDR2 YSYEKL. The chain's CDR3 is CASSPGTGADGYTF. The CDR3 DNA follows: TGCGCCAGCAGCCCCGGGACAGGGGCCGATGGCTACACCTTC.

This sequence joins TRBV12-2 and TRBJ2-7; TRBD1 was called by the table and not checked on the DNA. TRBV12-2 has pseudogene status. CDR3 size: 11 residues. CDR3 in amino acids: CASAGPSEQYV. CDR3 DNA: TGTGCAAGTGCAGGGCCCTCCGAGCAGTACGTC.

The genes are TRBV30 and TRBJ2-7, with D possibly TRBD2 on 5 matching bases. The CDR3 runs to 11 residues. The V gene's germline CDR1 is GTSNPN and CDR2 SVGIG (reference sequence). V gave up 7 bases and J gave up 3 bases, with 10 bases separating them. The CDR3 DNA follows: TGTGCCTACGGGATTCTCTACGAGCAGTACTTC. Protein product: CAYGILYEQYF.

The CDR3 region is CASRDGGTDTQYF. The CDR3 DNA is TGTGCCAGTCGGGACGGGGGAACAGATACGCAGTATTTT. The genes are TRBV6-5 and TRBJ2-3, with a possible D match to TRBD2 (6 bases). The CDR3 is made up of 13 amino acids. Germline V gene data show CDR1 as MNHEY and CDR2 as SVGAGI. With 9 bases removed from V and 3 bases from J, the gap between germline ends came to 13 bases.

This rearrangement joins TRBV27 to TRBJ1-1; 7 nucleotides match TRBD1. CDR3 size: 14 residues. V lost 3 bases, J lost 6 bases, and 7 bases stayed unmatched. Germline assignment: CDR1 MNHEY and CDR2 SMNVEV (reference sequence). CDR3 residues: CASSFTGQVAEAFF. CDR3 in DNA: TGTGCCAGCAGTTTCACCGGACAGGTGGCTGAAGCTTTCTTT.

V is TRBV5-4 and J is TRBJ1-1; a weak D match, TRBD1 (5 bases). With 2 bases removed from V and 1 base from J, the gap between germline ends came to 6 bases. The V gene's germline CDR1 is SGHNT and CDR2 YYREEE (reference sequence). The CDR3 is 13 amino acids. DNA of the CDR3: TGTGCCAGCAGCTTCGGACAGAACACTGAAGCTTTCTTT. The encoded protein is CASSFGQNTEAFF.

This clone occurred once. The chain is built from TRBV14 and TRBJ1-3; 7 bases are a match to TRBD1. Germline trimming cut 3 bases from V and 0 bases from J; bases unmatched to any gene: 5. Germline assignment: CDR1 SGHDN and CDR2 FVKESK. This CDR3 has 16 amino acids. The CDR3 is CASSQRGGASGNTIYF. The CDR3 DNA reads as TGTGCCAGCAGCCAGAGAGGGGGCGCCTCTGGAAACACCATATATTTT.

The chain carries TRBV24-1 and TRBJ2-1; TRBD1 might be the D (5 bases). This CDR3 comprises 11 residues. Germline-derived CDR1 and CDR2 are KGHDR and SFDVKD. With 9 bases removed from V and 6 bases from J, the gap between germline ends came to 8 bases. CDR3 sequence: CATGRGNEQFF. The CDR3 bases are TGTGCCACCGGAAGGGGCAATGAGCAGTTCTTC.

This chain connects TRBV3-1 (or the pseudogene TRBV3-2) to TRBJ2-3, with TRBD2 matching 8 bases. V lost 1 base to trimming and J lost 1 base; unmatched junction nucleotides: 1. The CDR3 length is 15 residues. Per the germline V gene, CDR1 is LGHDT and CDR2 is YNNKEL (reference sequence). Written as DNA, the CDR3 is TGTGCCAGCAGCCAAGGACTAGCGCGCACAGATACGCAGTATTTT. It codes for CASSQGLARTDTQYF.

The rearrangement links TRBV7-2 to TRBJ2-3, with D possibly being TRBD1 (6 bases). Germline assignment: CDR1 SGHTA and CDR2 FQGNSA. CDR3 length: 15 amino acids. Between the trimmed V and J ends, which lost 5 bases and 4 bases, there was a span of 16 bases. The CDR3 nucleotides read TGTGCCAGCAGCCCAACAGGGTCATTGGCAGATACGCAGTATTTT. The encoded protein is CASSPTGSLADTQYF.

At least ten counts were recorded for this clone. This chain links TRBV11-3 with TRBJ2-1, with a weak D call TRBD2 (5 bases). The CDR3 is 16 residues long. Trimming left V 3 bases short and J 1 base short, with 13 bases between. From germline, CDR1 is SGHNT and CDR2 YENEEA. CDR3 amino acids: CASSLGLRESYNEQFF. The CDR3, as DNA: TGTGCCAGCAGCTTGGGGTTAAGGGAGTCCTACAATGAGCAGTTCTTC.

V usage is TRBV7-2 and J usage is TRBJ2-3; D is ambiguous. The CDR3 is made up of 14 amino acids. CDR1 is SGHTA and CDR2 is FQGNSA in the germline V gene. V lost 3 bases and J 0 bases, leaving 7 bases between the germline ends. Written as DNA, the CDR3 is TGTGCCAGCAGCTTTGGGCTGAGCACAGATACGCAGTATTTT. Translated: CASSFGLSTDTQYF.